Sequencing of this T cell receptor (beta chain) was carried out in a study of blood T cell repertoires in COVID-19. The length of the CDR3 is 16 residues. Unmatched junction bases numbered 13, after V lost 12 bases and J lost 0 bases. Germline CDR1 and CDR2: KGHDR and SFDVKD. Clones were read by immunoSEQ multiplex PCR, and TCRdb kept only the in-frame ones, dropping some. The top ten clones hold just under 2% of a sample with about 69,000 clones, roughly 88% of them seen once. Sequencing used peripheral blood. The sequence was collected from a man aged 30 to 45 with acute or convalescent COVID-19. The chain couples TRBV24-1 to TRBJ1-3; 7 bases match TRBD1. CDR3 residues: CAAPGTEQSSGNTIYF. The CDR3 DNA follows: TGTGCCGCTCCCGGGACAGAACAAAGCTCTGGAAACACCATATATTTT.